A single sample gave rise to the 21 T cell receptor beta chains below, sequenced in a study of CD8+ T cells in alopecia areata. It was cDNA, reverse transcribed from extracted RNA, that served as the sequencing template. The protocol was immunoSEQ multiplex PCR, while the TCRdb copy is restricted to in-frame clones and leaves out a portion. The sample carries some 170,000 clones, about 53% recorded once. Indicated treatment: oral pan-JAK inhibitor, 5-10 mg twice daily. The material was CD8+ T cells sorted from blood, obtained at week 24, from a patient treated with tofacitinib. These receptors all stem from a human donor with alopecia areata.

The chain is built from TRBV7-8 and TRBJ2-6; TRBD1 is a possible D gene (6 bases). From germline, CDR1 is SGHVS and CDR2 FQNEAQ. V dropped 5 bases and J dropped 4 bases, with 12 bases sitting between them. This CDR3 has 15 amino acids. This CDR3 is CASSPTGPGANVLTF. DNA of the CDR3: TGTGCCAGCAGCCCCACAGGGCCCGGGGCCAACGTCCTGACTTTC. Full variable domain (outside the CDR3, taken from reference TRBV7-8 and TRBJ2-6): GAGVSQSPRYKVAKRGQDVALRCDPISGHVSLFWYQQALGQGPEFLTYFQNEAQLDKSGLPSDRFFAERPEGSVSTLKIQRTQQEDSAVYLCASSPTGPGANVLTFGAGSRLTVL.

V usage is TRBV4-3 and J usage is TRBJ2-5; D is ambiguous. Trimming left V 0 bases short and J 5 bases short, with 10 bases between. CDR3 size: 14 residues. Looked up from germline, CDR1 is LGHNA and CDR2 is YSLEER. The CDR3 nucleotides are TGCGCCAGCAGCCAAGATCGTTTGAGGGAGACCCAGTACTTC. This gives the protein CASSQDRLRETQYF.

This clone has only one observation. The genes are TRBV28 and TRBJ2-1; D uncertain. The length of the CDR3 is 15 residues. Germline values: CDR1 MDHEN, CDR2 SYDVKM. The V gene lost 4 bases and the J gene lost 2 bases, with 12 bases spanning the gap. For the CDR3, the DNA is TGTGCCAGCAGTTCCCCGGTGCTGGCCTACAATGAGCAGTTCTTC. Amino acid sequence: CASSSPVLAYNEQFF.

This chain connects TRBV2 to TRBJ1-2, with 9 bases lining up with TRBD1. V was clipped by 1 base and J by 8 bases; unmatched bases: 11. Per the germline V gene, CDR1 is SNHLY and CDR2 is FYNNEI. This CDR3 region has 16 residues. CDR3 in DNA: TGTGCCAGCAGTGAAGGCCCTACTCGGACAGGGGACGGCTACACCTTC. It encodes CASSEGPTRTGDGYTF.

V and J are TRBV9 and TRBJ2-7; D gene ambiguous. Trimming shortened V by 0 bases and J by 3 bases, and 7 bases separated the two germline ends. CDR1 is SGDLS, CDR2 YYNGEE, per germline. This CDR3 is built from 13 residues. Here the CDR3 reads CASSVGADYEQYF. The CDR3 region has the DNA TGTGCCAGCAGCGTAGGAGCAGACTACGAGCAGTACTTC.

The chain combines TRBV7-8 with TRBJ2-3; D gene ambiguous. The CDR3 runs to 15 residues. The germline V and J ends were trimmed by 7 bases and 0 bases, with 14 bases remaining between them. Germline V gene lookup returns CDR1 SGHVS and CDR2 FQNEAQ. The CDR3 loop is CASTAATTSTDTQYF. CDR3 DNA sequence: TGTGCCAGCACGGCAGCCACAACTAGCACAGATACGCAGTATTTT.

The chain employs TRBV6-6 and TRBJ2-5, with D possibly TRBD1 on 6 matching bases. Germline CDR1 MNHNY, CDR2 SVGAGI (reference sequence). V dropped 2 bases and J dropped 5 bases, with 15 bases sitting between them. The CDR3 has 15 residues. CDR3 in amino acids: CASSYPTQGLETQYF. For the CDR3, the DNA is TGTGCCAGCAGTTACCCGACCCAGGGGTTGGAGACCCAGTACTTC.

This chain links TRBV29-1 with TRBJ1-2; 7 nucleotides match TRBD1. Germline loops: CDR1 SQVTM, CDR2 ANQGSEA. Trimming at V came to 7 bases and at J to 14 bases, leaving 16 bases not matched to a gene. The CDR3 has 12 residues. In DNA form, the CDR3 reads TGCAGCGACCGGGACAGCACCCCGGTCTCGACCTTC. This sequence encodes CSDRDSTPVSTF.

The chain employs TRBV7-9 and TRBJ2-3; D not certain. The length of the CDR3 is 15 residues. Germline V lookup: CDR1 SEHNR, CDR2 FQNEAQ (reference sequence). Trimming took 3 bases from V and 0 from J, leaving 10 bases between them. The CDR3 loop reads CASSFQSTSTDTQYF. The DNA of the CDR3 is TGTGCCAGCAGCTTCCAGTCTACTAGCACAGATACGCAGTATTTT.

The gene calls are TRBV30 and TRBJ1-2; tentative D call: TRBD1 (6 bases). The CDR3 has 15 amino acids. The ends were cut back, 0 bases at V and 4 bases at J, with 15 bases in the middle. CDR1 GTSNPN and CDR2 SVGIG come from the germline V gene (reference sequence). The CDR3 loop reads CAWSVAGAASYGYTF. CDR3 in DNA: TGTGCCTGGAGTGTTGCGGGGGCTGCTAGCTATGGCTACACCTTC.

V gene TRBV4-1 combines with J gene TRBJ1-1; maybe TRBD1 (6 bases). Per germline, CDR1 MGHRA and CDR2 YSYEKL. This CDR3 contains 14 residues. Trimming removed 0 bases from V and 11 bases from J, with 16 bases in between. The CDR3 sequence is CASSQDRDIMQAFF. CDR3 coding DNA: TGCGCCAGCAGCCAAGATCGGGACATAATGCAGGCTTTCTTT.

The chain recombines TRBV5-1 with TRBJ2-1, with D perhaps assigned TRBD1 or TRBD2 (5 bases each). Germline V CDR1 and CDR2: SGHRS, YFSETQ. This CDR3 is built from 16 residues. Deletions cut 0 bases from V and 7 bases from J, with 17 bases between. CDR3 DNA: TGCGCCAGCAGCTTGGTCCGGGACCCCCTAGGGAATGAGCAGTTCTTC. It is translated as CASSLVRDPLGNEQFF.

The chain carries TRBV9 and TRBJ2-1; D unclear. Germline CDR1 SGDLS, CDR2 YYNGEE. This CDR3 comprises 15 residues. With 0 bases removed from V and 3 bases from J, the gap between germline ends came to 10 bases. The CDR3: CASSVEDGGYNEQFF. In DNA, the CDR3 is TGTGCCAGCAGCGTAGAAGACGGCGGCTACAATGAGCAGTTCTTC.

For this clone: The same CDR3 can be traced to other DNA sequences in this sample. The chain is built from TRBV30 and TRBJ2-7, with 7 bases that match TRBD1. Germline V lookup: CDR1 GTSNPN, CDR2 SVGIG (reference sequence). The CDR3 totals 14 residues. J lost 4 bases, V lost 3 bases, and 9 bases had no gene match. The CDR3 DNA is TGTGCCTGGAGCCCGGGCACAGGGGCTTACGAGCAGTACTTC. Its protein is CAWSPGTGAYEQYF.

DNA of the CDR3: TGTGCCAGCAGTTACTCGGAGGGCCGGGAGCTGTTTTTT. Its protein product is CASSYSEGRELFF. The chain has TRBV6-5 and TRBJ2-2; D is perhaps TRBD2 (6 bases). The CDR3 spans 13 residues. CDR1 and CDR2 (germline): MNHEY, SVGAGI. V lost 0 bases and J 9 bases, leaving 8 bases between the germline ends.

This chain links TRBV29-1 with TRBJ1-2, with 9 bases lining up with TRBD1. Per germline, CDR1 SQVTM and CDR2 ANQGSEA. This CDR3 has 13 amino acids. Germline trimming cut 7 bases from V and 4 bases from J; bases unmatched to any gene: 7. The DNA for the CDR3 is TGCAGCGCCTGGACAGGGGATCTCTATGGCTACACCTTC. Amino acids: CSAWTGDLYGYTF.

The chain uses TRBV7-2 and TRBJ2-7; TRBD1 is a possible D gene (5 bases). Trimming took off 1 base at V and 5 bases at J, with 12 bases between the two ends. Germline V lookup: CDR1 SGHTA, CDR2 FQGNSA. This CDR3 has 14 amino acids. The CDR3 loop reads CASSLVPGIDEQYF. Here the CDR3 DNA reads TGTGCCAGCAGCTTAGTTCCAGGGATCGACGAGCAGTACTTC.

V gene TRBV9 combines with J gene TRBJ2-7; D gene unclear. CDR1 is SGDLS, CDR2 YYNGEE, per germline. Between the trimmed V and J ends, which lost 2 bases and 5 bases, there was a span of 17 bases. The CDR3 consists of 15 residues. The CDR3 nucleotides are TGTGCCAGCAGCGTCGCGGATTCTATATTCCACGAGCAGTACTTC. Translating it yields CASSVADSIFHEQYF.

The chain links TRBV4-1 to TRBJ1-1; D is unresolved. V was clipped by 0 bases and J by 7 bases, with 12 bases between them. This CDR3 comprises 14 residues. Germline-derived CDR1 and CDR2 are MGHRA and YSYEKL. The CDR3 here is CASSQEGSWNEAFF. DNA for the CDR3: TGCGCCAGCAGCCAAGAGGGATCTTGGAATGAAGCTTTCTTT.

The CDR3 region is CASSLGTGVADTQYF. For the CDR3, the DNA is TGTGCCAGCAGCTTGGGGACAGGAGTCGCAGATACGCAGTATTTT. The chain combines TRBV5-6 with TRBJ2-3, with 7 bases that match TRBD1. Losses at the gene ends were 0 bases for V and 4 bases for J; bases not matched to a gene: 5. Germline-derived CDR1 and CDR2 are SGHDT and YYEEEE. This CDR3 is 15 amino acids long.

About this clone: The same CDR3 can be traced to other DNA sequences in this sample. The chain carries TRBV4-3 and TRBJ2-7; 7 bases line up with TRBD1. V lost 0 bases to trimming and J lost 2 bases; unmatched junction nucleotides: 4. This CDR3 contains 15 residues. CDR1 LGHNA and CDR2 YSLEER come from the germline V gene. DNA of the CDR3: TGCGCCAGCAGCCAAGATCGTACAGGGGCCTACGAGCAGTACTTC. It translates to CASSQDRTGAYEQYF.